This T cell receptor beta chain was identified in a study of cytomegalovirus exposure and HLA in healthy donors (dated 2017 in TCRdb). General notes on the study: A later analysis indicated that the 120 validation repertoires were generated on the platform also employed for the approximately 670 repertoires of the first cohort. The aim of the study was to test whether cataloging public T cell receptors could identify signatures of past pathogen exposure. In addition to the first cohort of roughly 700 subjects, a separate validation cohort of over 90 different subjects was used. High-throughput TCR immunosequencing, statistical association of individual TCRs with disease status, and machine learning were combined to predict cytomegalovirus infection status.

Counted from cysteine to phenylalanine, this CDR3 has 16 amino acids. The sequence is cut down to CDR3 DNA, 48 bases in frame from base 1. CDR1 and CDR2 (SEHNR, FQNEAQ) derive from the germline V gene (reference sequence). Trimming at the junction amounts to 3 bases on V and 2 bases on J, and the germline ends lie 14 bases apart. In the case of this clone: Its specific antigen is unknown. The record has no base qualities; no much larger clone is one base away.

The protocol used for the library was the immunoSEQ multiplex PCR assay. The study's processing was this. To diagnose cytomegalovirus status from the catalog of TCR beta chain sequences, a statistical classification framework was built. Sourced from immuneACCESS, this table was stored by TCRdb with only in-frame sequences that have V and J called. A share of the clones is absent; for the studies checked, an unresolved V gene accounts for under half, and the remainder has no known explanation. The V and J calls and clone size come from that table; D and trimming were worked out from the DNA. The sample has tens of thousands of clones on record, approximately 94% of them singletons. The ten most abundant clones make up 3.2% of the sample. Broader findings and caveats from the paper: A total of 150 to 200 TCR beta chains were listed by the study as associated with cytomegalovirus. The classifier was reported to diagnose cytomegalovirus status with high specificity and sensitivity in both the original cohort and the validation cohort. In vitro tests confirmed that a few of the cytomegalovirus-associated TCR beta chains recognize cytomegalovirus antigens. A later analysis had no HLA typing for the validation cohort, so co-occurrence there was scored across all 130 or so repertoires. The authors suggested that the approach could potentially be generalized to other disease states and immunological phenotypes. Most TCR sequences were observed very rarely across donors, whereas some public TCRs were present in many individuals. In a later analysis, TCRs clustered in the first cohort were found to also tend to co-occur in the 120 or so validation repertoires, with roughly 93% of cluster scores above 0.

Separate from the roughly 650-subject first cohort, the validation cohort of roughly 120 subjects was the group to which the donors belonged. Specimen: PBMCs. The TCR originated in a woman aged 18-30 years in good health and CMV-seropositive. Recombination joined TRBV7-9 with TRBJ1-3; tentative D gene TRBD1, with 6 bases matching. The CDR3 region has the sequence CASSLRIWTAGNTIYF. The DNA sequence reads TGTGCCAGCAGCTTGAGGATTTGGACAGCTGGAAACACCATATATTTT.